These 11 T cell receptor beta chains were all obtained from the same sample, sequenced in a study of T-cell reconstitution after alpha-beta-depleted transplantation in children (dated by TCRdb to the mid-2010s). The method was PCR. Instrument on record: Illumina HiSeq 2500. To normalize quantification of the TCRbeta repertoire, the TCR libraries were built with molecular barcoding that relied on unique molecular identifiers. TCRdb cleaned the public reads at Q25 with fastp, built clones with MiXCR and kept in-frame beta chains. CDR3 protein sequences are deduplicated, and each keeps its most common genes and DNA. Across this sample there are roughly 790,000 distinct CDR3 sequences, with 16% seen only once. Of the sample, around 5.3% falls within the top ten clones. The treatment or condition label, read with the paper, signifies: allogeneic hematopoietic cell transplantation with graft depleted of TCRalphabeta T cells and CD19 B cells.

The sequenced sample was PBMCs, mostly from graft donor cells, obtained 360 days after TCRalphabeta/CD19-depleted stem cell transplant. These receptors originate from a male patient under 18 who had a stem cell transplant for acute lymphoblastic leukemia, so the T cells may come from the graft donor.

This clonotype was seen a handful of times. CDR3 residues: CASRTWTSGYEQYF. CDR3 in DNA: TGTGCCAGCAGAACCTGGACTAGCGGCTACGAGCAGTACTTC. The chain has TRBV2 and TRBJ2-7; the match to TRBD2 covers 10 bases. Germline values: CDR1 SNHLY, CDR2 FYNNEI. CDR3 size: 14 residues. The V and J ends lost 6 bases and 3 bases, in that order; junction bases with no gene match: 5.

The rearrangement joins TRBV20-1 to TRBJ2-7, with 13 bases matching TRBD2. The germline CDR1 and CDR2 sequences are DFQATT and SNEGSKA (reference sequence). J was trimmed by 2 bases and V by 1 base; bases with no gene match: 5. The CDR3 length is 16 residues. CDR3 loop: CSARGLAGGITYEQYF. DNA of the CDR3: TGCAGTGCTAGAGGACTAGCGGGAGGCATAACCTACGAGCAGTACTTC.

The rearrangement joins TRBV20-1 to TRBJ1-5; TRBD1 might be the D (5 bases). V was clipped by 6 bases and J by 1 base, with 10 bases between them. The CDR3 is 13 amino acids. The germline gives CDR1 DFQATT, CDR2 SNEGSKA (reference sequence). The CDR3 bases are TGCAGTGCCATCGGGGGAAGCAATCAGCCCCAGCATTTT. The encoded protein is CSAIGGSNQPQHF.

The genes are TRBV6-5 and TRBJ2-1, with TRBD2 matching 11 bases. CDR1 MNHEY and CDR2 SVGAGI come from the germline V gene. The V segment lost 6 bases and the J segment 1 base; nucleotides outside the gene matches: 14. The CDR3 extends over 19 amino acids. DNA of the CDR3: TGTGCCAGCAGCTATGGGACTAGCGGCTGGGCTAGGTCCTACAATGAGCAGTTCTTC. This translates into CASSYGTSGWARSYNEQFF.

This clonotype turned up a few times. The chain is built from TRBV27 and TRBJ2-7; 14 bases fit TRBD2. V lost 10 bases to trimming and J lost 3 bases; unmatched junction nucleotides: 2. Per the germline V gene, CDR1 is MNHEY and CDR2 is SMNVEV (reference sequence). The CDR3 spans 13 residues. CDR3 sequence: CATGTSGGYEQYF. CDR3 DNA: TGTGCCACCGGGACTAGCGGGGGCTACGAGCAGTACTTC.

This chain links TRBV6-1 with TRBJ2-1; D remains unclear. Looked up from germline, CDR1 is MNHNS and CDR2 is SASEGT. This CDR3 has 9 residues. The V end was cut by 10 bases, the J end by 6 bases, with 4 bases between. The chain's CDR3 is CAISNEQFF. Here the CDR3 DNA reads TGTGCCATCTCCAATGAGCAGTTCTTC.

This clonotype was seen a handful of times. This chain's CDR3 is CASSFGGPGNQPQHF. In nucleotides, the CDR3 is TGTGCCAGCAGTTTTGGGGGGCCGGGCAATCAGCCCCAGCATTTT. The chain recombines TRBV12-3 or TRBV12-4 with TRBJ1-5; tentative D call: TRBD1 (6 bases). V was trimmed by 3 bases and J by 2 bases, leaving 11 bases between them. CDR3 length: 15 amino acids.

The V and J genes are TRBV3-1 and TRBJ1-4; TRBD1 matches 9 bases. CDR3 size: 16 residues. The ends lost 3 bases at V and 6 bases at J; junction bases unmatched: 8. Looked up from germline, CDR1 is LGHDT and CDR2 is YNNKEL (reference sequence). CDR3 sequence reads: CASSHNRGLEDEKLFF. The CDR3 coding sequence is TGTGCCAGCAGCCATAACAGGGGGCTGGAAGATGAAAAACTGTTTTTT. Using reference TRBV3-1 and TRBJ1-4 for the parts outside the CDR3, the full variable domain is DTAVSQTPKYLVTQMGNDKSIKCEQNLGHDTMYWYKQDSKKFLKIMFSYNNKELIINETVPNRFSPKSPDKAHLNLHINSLELGDSAVYFCASSHNRGLEDEKLFFGSGTQLSVL.

This clonotype has ten or more counts. The V call is TRBV5-1, the J call TRBJ2-2; D may be TRBD1 (5 bases). Germline-derived CDR1 and CDR2 are SGHRS and YFSETQ. The CDR3 sequence is 14 residues long. Trimming stripped 3 bases from V and 3 bases from J, with 9 bases between. The DNA for the CDR3 is TGCGCCAGCAGCTCCGACAGTTACACCGGGGAGCTGTTTTTT. It encodes CASSSDSYTGELFF.

A note on this clonotype: It is likely a read error, because the conserved phenylalanine at the end of the CDR3 is missing. The chain employs TRBV27 and TRBJ2-3, with D perhaps being TRBD1 or TRBD2 (6 bases each). From germline, CDR1 is MNHEY and CDR2 SMNVEV (reference sequence). This CDR3 contains 16 residues. V lost 0 bases to trimming and J lost 5 bases, with 15 bases between them. As DNA, the CDR3 is TGTGCCAGCAGTTTATCCCCGGGGGCGCGTGTAGATACGCAGTATTCT. Its translation is CASSLSPGARVDTQYS.

The V and J genes are TRBV20-1 and TRBJ1-3, with 12 bases that match TRBD1. V lost 3 bases, J lost 11 bases, and 8 bases stayed unmatched. The CDR3 spans 14 residues. Germline V gene sequence: CDR1 DFQATT, CDR2 SNEGSKA (reference sequence). The CDR3 DNA reads as TGCAGTGCTAGTTCCCGGGACAGGGGGCTTTCCATATATTTT. Translation: CSASSRDRGLSIYF.